A selection of T cell receptor beta chains follows, all from one sample in a study of blood T cell repertoires in COVID-19. Assay: immunoSEQ multiplex PCR; the TCRdb copy retains only in-frame clones and omits some. The sample records about 280,000 clones, approximately 85% being singletons. The sample was peripheral blood. The receptors were sampled from a human donor in a cohort sampled during active COVID-19. CDR3s include the opening cysteine and the closing phenylalanine or tryptophan. D genes are given only for firm matches. The listing skips clone size in some rows; elsewhere it reads once, few, many or a size class.

V: TRBV10-3
J: TRBJ1-2
size: NA
D: TRBD1
DNA: TGTGCCATCAACAGGGGGCCTGACTATGGCTACACCTTC
CDR3: CAINRGPDYGYTF

V: TRBV27
J: TRBJ2-7
size: NA
D: TRBD1
DNA: TGTGCCAGCACCGACAGGGATGAGCAGTACTTC
CDR3: CASTDRDEQYF

V: TRBV15
J: TRBJ2-5
size: NA
D: NA
DNA: TGTGCCACCAGCAGTTCCTTCGGAAGTCAGGGGTCCCAGTACTTC
CDR3: CATSSSFGSQGSQYF

V: TRBV9
J: TRBJ2-2
size: once
D: TRBD1
DNA: TGTGCCAGCAACAGGGACAGGGGGAAGGCCGGGGAGCTGTTTTTT
CDR3: CASNRDRGKAGELFF

V: TRBV5-4
J: TRBJ1-1
size: NA
D: TRBD1
DNA: TGTGCCAGCAGCTTGGATAGGGGGCTGGTGAACACTGAAGCTTTCTTT
CDR3: CASSLDRGLVNTEAFF

V: TRBV12-3/TRBV12-4
J: TRBJ2-2
size: NA
D: TRBD2
DNA: TGTGCCACCCGGGAGGGCGCCGGGGAGCTGTTTTTT
CDR3: CATREGAGELFF

V: TRBV19
J: TRBJ2-3
size: NA
D: NA
DNA: TGTGCCAGTAGTATAGATTTGGGCGGGTTTAGCACAGATACGCAGTATTTT
CDR3: CASSIDLGGFSTDTQYF

V: TRBV7-2
J: TRBJ2-1
size: NA
D: TRBD2
DNA: TGTGCCAGCAGCCGGAAGCTAGCGGGAGCGTACAATGAGCAGTTCTTC
CDR3: CASSRKLAGAYNEQFF

V: TRBV5-1
J: TRBJ2-5
size: NA
D: NA
DNA: TGCGCCAGCAGCTTGGGCGCCGCCGCGCAGACCCAGTACTTC
CDR3: CASSLGAAAQTQYF

V: TRBV9
J: TRBJ2-3
size: NA
D: TRBD1
DNA: TGTGCCAGCAGCCCGGGGGCCAGGGGGCTTGATACGCAGTATTTT
CDR3: CASSPGARGLDTQYF

V: TRBV28
J: TRBJ2-7
size: NA
D: TRBD2
DNA: TGTGCCAGCAGTCCGAGCGGGAGACCTTACGAGCAGTACTTC
CDR3: CASSPSGRPYEQYF

V: TRBV3-1/TRBV3-2
J: TRBJ2-7
size: NA
D: NA
DNA: TGTGCCAGCAGCCAAGTAGGGGCAGACGAGCAGTACTTC
CDR3: CASSQVGADEQYF

V: TRBV5-1
J: TRBJ2-3
size: NA
D: NA
DNA: TGCGCCAGCAGCTTGGGCGGAGACACAGATACGCAGTATTTT
CDR3: CASSLGGDTDTQYF

V: TRBV27
J: TRBJ2-7
size: NA
D: TRBD2
DNA: TGTGCCAGCCGACTAGCGGGAGCTTCACAATACGAGCAGTACTTC
CDR3: CASRLAGASQYEQYF